A selection of T cell receptor beta chains follows, all from one sample in a study of blood T cell repertoires in COVID-19. Data came from immunoSEQ multiplex PCR; TCRdb stores just in-frame clones and leaves some out. The table lists under 100,000 clones, over 75% of them singletons. The sample taken for sequencing was peripheral blood. Receptor source: a human donor in a cohort sampled during active COVID-19. Each CDR3 is given with its conserved first and last residue.

TRBJ2-3 TRBV5-1 CASSERGDMGDTQYF
TRBJ2-2 TRBV5-1 CASKPSMGTGELFF
TRBJ1-4 TRBV28 CASSFGGGGNEKLFF
TRBJ1-1 TRBV14 CASSQTQGAWTEAFF
TRBJ1-6 TRBV5-6 CASSLSLSSYNSPLHF
TRBJ1-4 TRBV3-1/TRBV3-2 CASSQRQGFEKLFF
TRBJ2-5 TRBV15 CATSRDPGETQYF
TRBJ1-1 TRBV6-5 CASNTGVGRTEAFF
TRBJ2-7 TRBV19 CASKSSSYEQYF
TRBJ2-2 TRBV12-5 CASGFRTGEAGELFF
TRBJ2-5 TRBV5-5 CASSLGYRDEETQYF
TRBJ2-2 TRBV5-4 CASSGTPNTGELFF
TRBJ2-5 TRBV4-3 CASSQYRENQETQYF
TRBJ1-5 TRBV4-1 CASSQEGGGGQPQHF
TRBJ2-7 TRBV12-3/TRBV12-4 CASSSGQGFEQYF
TRBJ1-2 TRBV25-1 CASSVGTNYGYTF
TRBJ2-7 TRBV11-2 CASRGRDNHYEQYF
TRBJ1-1 TRBV7-2 CASSFSVNTEAFF
TRBJ2-2 TRBV9 CASSVGSRGDTGELFF
TRBJ2-1 TRBV28 CASSLYTHTRARAYNEQFF
TRBJ1-1 TRBV5-1 CASSLPGTSNTEAFF
TRBJ1-2 TRBV14 CASSQDPSSQGWGYTF
TRBJ1-4 TRBV24-1 CATSDPTGSGEKLFF
TRBJ1-2 TRBV12-3/TRBV12-4 CASSFRGAEGYTF
TRBJ2-3 TRBV5-1 CASSLEGAGRGDTQYF
TRBJ1-5 TRBV3-1/TRBV3-2 CASSRQYNQPQHF
TRBJ2-2 TRBV24-1 CATSDSTSGESTGELFF
TRBJ2-3 TRBV18 CASSPLAGAGRYGGDTQYF
TRBJ1-1 TRBV19 CASSLTDGDTEAFF
TRBJ2-1 TRBV19 CASSQAAGVGNEQFF
TRBJ2-5 TRBV6-5 CASSYRRGGETQYF
TRBJ1-1 TRBV6-6 CASSYPRDTEAFF
TRBJ2-7 TRBV30 CACSGQGIHEQYF
TRBJ1-2 TRBV6-2/TRBV6-3 CASSYPNRGDYGYTF
TRBJ2-7 TRBV4-1 CASSQLGLAGGSYEQYF
TRBJ1-2 TRBV27 CASSPRTGNYGYTF
TRBJ2-7 TRBV7-9 CASSLERTGTYEQYF
TRBJ1-4 TRBV5-6 CASSLRGAGTNEKLFF
TRBJ1-6 TRBV4-3 CASSQDATGTGSLHF
TRBJ2-1 TRBV5-1 CASSSEPGLSNEQFF
TRBJ1-4 TRBV19 CASSDIQGGDNEKLFF
TRBJ2-6 TRBV28 CASSPGQGELWANVLTF
TRBJ2-1 TRBV6-1 CASSEIRTRLNNEQFF
TRBJ1-1 TRBV5-4 CASSFDTGGAEAFF
TRBJ1-5 TRBV4-2 CASSPGTTSNQPQHF
TRBJ2-1 TRBV7-3 CASSLMASGGALEQFF
TRBJ1-5 TRBV19 CASSIRGRQPQHF
TRBJ1-2 TRBV5-5 CASSPGQGDGYTF
TRBJ2-1 TRBV5-1 CASSELSTYNEQFF
TRBJ1-3 TRBV27 CASESPLGGLNSGNTIYF
TRBJ1-4 TRBV18 CASSPRQVVNEKLFF
TRBJ2-7 TRBV6-2/TRBV6-3 CASTPLGQEASEQYF
TRBJ1-1 TRBV28 CASSPRPDTEAFF
TRBJ2-1 TRBV20-1 CSAKGTPLLIF
TRBJ1-1 TRBV5-1 CASSLSGWNTEAFF